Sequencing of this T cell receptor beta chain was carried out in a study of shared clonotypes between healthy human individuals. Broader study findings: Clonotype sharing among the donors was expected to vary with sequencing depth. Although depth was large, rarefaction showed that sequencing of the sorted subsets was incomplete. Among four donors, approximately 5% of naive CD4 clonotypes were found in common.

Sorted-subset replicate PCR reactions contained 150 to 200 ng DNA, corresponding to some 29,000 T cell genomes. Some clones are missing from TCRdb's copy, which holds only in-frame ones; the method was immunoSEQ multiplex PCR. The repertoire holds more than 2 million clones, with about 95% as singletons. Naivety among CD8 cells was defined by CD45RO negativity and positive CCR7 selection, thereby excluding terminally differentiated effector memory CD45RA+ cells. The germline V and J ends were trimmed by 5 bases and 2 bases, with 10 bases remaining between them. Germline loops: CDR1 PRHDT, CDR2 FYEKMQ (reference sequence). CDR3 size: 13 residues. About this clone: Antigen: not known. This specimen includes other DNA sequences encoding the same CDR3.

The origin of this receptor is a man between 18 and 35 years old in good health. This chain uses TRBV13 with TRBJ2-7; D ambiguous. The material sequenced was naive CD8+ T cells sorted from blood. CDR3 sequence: CASSLRAAYEQYF. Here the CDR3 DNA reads TGTGCCAGCAGCCTCCGGGCCGCCTACGAGCAGTACTTC.